Listed below are T cell receptor beta chains from one sample, sequenced in a study of regulatory T cells in long-lasting Graves disease. Via MiXCR, TCRdb re-called the multiplex PCR reads, giving one row per CDR3 protein. The sample holds fewer than 550,000 distinct CDR3 sequences, about 16% seen once. The same sample was also studied in work on T cells in Graves' hyperthyroidism and ophthalmopathy.

The specimen comprised peripheral blood mononuclear cells (PBMCs), sampled at new diagnosis, from a patient treated with antithyroid drugs. The origin of the receptors is a woman in her forties or fifties with Graves disease. CDR3s include the opening cysteine and the closing phenylalanine or tryptophan. D genes are given only for firm matches. Not every row has a clone size; where given, it reads once, few, many or a size class.

TRBJ2-4 . TRBV5-6 . TGTGCCAGCAGCCCAAACTTAGCCATTCAGTACTTC CASSPNLAIQYF
TRBJ2-5 few TRBV6-1 TRBD2 TGTGCCAGCAGCAATAGCGGGGGGGCCCGAGGGACCCAGTACTTC CASSNSGGARGTQYF
TRBJ1-2 many TRBV12-3/TRBV12-4 TRBD1 TGTGCCAGCAGAACAGGGGGCTTTGGCTACACCTTC CASRTGGFGYTF
TRBJ1-3 few TRBV4-2 . TGTGCCAGCAGCCAAGGAACAGGGCCTGGAAACACCATATATTTT CASSQGTGPGNTIYF
TRBJ2-5 few TRBV7-6 TRBD2 TGTGCCAGCAGCTTAGTTCGCCTAGCGGGGGGGCGCGCGGAGACCCAGTACTTC CASSLVRLAGGRAETQYF
TRBJ1-6 . TRBV3-1 TRBD1 TGTGCCAGCAGCCATGGGGACAGGAGCTCCTATAATTCACCCCTCCACTTT CASSHGDRSSYNSPLHF
TRBJ1-5 few TRBV15 . TGTGCCACCAGCAGAGATCGGGGCACAATCACTAATCAGCCCCAGCATTTT CATSRDRGTITNQPQHF
TRBJ2-3 many TRBV7-9 TRBD2 TGTGCCAGCAGCCCCGGGGGGGCCACAGATACGCAGTATTTT CASSPGGATDTQYF
TRBJ2-2 . TRBV19 TRBD2 TGTGCCAGTAAGAGCCTAGCGGAGAACACCGGGGAGCTGTTTTTT CASKSLAENTGELFF
TRBJ2-5 many TRBV6-2/TRBV6-3 TRBD1 TGTGCCAGCAGACTTGACAGGGCCCGAGAGACCCAGTACTTC CASRLDRARETQYF
TRBJ1-2 few TRBV29-1 . TGCAGCGTTGATCGGGGGGACTATGGCTACACCTTC CSVDRGDYGYTF
TRBJ2-3 . TRBV6-1 . TGTGCCAGCAGTACGAGGGGCGGGCAAGATACGCAGTATTTT CASSTRGGQDTQYF
TRBJ2-2 . TRBV11-3 TRBD2 TGTGCCAGCAGCTTAATAGAGTGGACTAGCGAATCCGGGGAGCTGTTTTTT CASSLIEWTSESGELFF
TRBJ2-3 many TRBV2 . TGTGCCAGCAGTGAAGGGGGACGGCTACATTTT CASSEGGRLHF
TRBJ1-4 . TRBV10-2 . TGCGCCAGCAGTGGGTCGCTAGAGACAGGTGATGAAAAACTGTTTTTT CASSGSLETGDEKLFF
TRBJ1-1 many TRBV6-5 . TGTGCCAGCAGTTACTCCGCAGCGACTGAAGCTTTCTTT CASSYSAATEAFF
TRBJ1-1 . TRBV9 TRBD1 TGTGCCAGCAGCGTAGAAGGGGAGACAGGGATGAACACTGAAGCTTTCTTT CASSVEGETGMNTEAFF
TRBJ1-1 . TRBV5-1 . TGCGCCAGCACCGATCCCTTCAGGAGTGGCACTGAAGCTTTCTTT CASTDPFRSGTEAFF
TRBJ1-1 . TRBV2 . TGTGCCAGCATTCAAACCCCGGGACCCAATGAAGCTTTCTTT CASIQTPGPNEAFF
TRBJ2-1 many TRBV10-3 TRBD2 TGTGCCATCAGTAGGCCTAGCGGGAGCACTGTGGATGAGCAGTTCTTC CAISRPSGSTVDEQFF
TRBJ2-7 few TRBV20-1 . TGCAGTGCTAGAGTTTCGGGGGCGGGTTCCTACGAGCAGTACTTC CSARVSGAGSYEQYF
TRBJ2-5 many TRBV5-1 . TGCGCCAGCAGCTTGGGGCCCCCGACATCGCAAGAGACCCAGTACTTC CASSLGPPTSQETQYF
TRBJ1-2 many TRBV2 . TGTGCCAGCATTAGAACCAGCCCCTATGGCTACACCTTC CASIRTSPYGYTF
TRBJ2-1 . TRBV12-5 . TGTGCTAGTGGGGAGGGGGGGCGCGGATCGAATGAGCAGTTCTTC CASGEGGRGSNEQFF
TRBJ2-5 few TRBV19 . TGTGCCAGTAGTATCTCCCCCACTAGAGGCGGAGAGACCCAGTACTTC CASSISPTRGGETQYF
TRBJ1-6 few TRBV5-1 . TGCGCCAGCAGCCGCCAGACCTCGCGAAGCTCCTATAATTCACCCCTCCACTTT CASSRQTSRSSYNSPLHF
TRBJ2-3 many TRBV30 . TGTGCCTGGAGTGTACTGTCGCCGGGTACGCAGTATTTT CAWSVLSPGTQYF
TRBJ1-1 many TRBV18 TRBD1 TGTGCCAGCTCCCCCGGGACAGCCTCGAACACTGAAGCTTTCTTT CASSPGTASNTEAFF
TRBJ2-2 . TRBV7-9 . TGTGCCAGCAGCTGGAAAGAAGGGAGCACCGGGGAGCTGTTTTTT CASSWKEGSTGELFF
TRBJ2-7 few TRBV5-5 . TGTGCCAGCAGCTTGGCCAGTGGGACCTACGAGCAGTACTTC CASSLASGTYEQYF
TRBJ1-4 many TRBV12-3/TRBV12-4 . TGTGCCAGCAGGGGCCAGCAGGAAAAACTGTTTTTT CASRGQQEKLFF
TRBJ2-5 many TRBV20-1 TRBD2 TGCAGTGCTAGAGATGTCACTAGCGGGGTGGGGGAGACCCAGTACTTC CSARDVTSGVGETQYF
TRBJ1-1 many TRBV13 . TGTGCCAGCAGTCGGGGGGTCCCTGAAGCTTTCTTT CASSRGVPEAFF
TRBJ1-1 many TRBV20-1 . TGCAGTGCTAGGTTACGGTCCTTGAGAGGTACTGAAGCTTTCTTT CSARLRSLRGTEAFF
TRBJ1-5 few TRBV5-4 TRBD1 TGTGCCAGCAGCCAGGGGGGGGCACGAAATCAGCCCCAGCATTTT CASSQGGARNQPQHF
TRBJ2-1 many TRBV5-1 TRBD1 TGCGCCAGCAGCTTGGAACGGACAGGGGCACTCGAGCAGTTCTTC CASSLERTGALEQFF
TRBJ2-1 . TRBV6-1 . TGTGCCAGCAGGGGGGGGCCTACAATTGAGCAGTTCTTC CASRGGPTIEQFF
TRBJ1-1 many TRBV2 TRBD1 TGTGCCAGCAGGGTGTCAGGGGGCGCGTTGGACACTGAAGCTTTCTTT CASRVSGGALDTEAFF
TRBJ2-1 . TRBV19 TRBD2 TGTGCCAGTAGTATTCGGAGCGGGGGGGTGAATGAGCAGTTCTTC CASSIRSGGVNEQFF
TRBJ1-5 few TRBV12-3/TRBV12-4 . TGCGCCAGCAGGATCGGCGCGCAGGGGTATCAGCCCCAGCATTTT CASRIGAQGYQPQHF
TRBJ1-5 few TRBV7-8 TRBD1 TGTGCCAGCAGCTTACAGGGCAGGGGGAACAATCAGCCCCAGCATTTT CASSLQGRGNNQPQHF
TRBJ2-1 few TRBV5-1 TRBD2 TGCGCCAGCAGCTCGCTAGCGGGGGAATTGGATGAGCAGTTCTTC CASSSLAGELDEQFF
TRBJ2-7 . TRBV12-3/TRBV12-4 . TGTGCCAGCACCTTGGGTCCAGTTTACGAGCAGTACTTC CASTLGPVYEQYF
TRBJ1-6 . TRBV3-1 . TGTGCCAGCAGCCAAGTACTGGGGGAGAATTCACCCCTCCACTTT CASSQVLGENSPLHF
TRBJ2-1 . TRBV19 . TGTGCCAGTAGTATAGAATATACTTCCTACAATGAGCAGTTCTTC CASSIEYTSYNEQFF